Below, 10 T cell receptor beta chains from the same sample are listed, as sequenced in a study of T cell responses to AZD1222 COVID-19 vaccine. The assay was immunoSEQ multiplex PCR, and TCRdb's table has in-frame clones only and misses some. The sample contains over 95,000 clones, 70% to 90% of which appear only once. The source was peripheral blood, collected on day 0 of AZD1222 vaccination. The source is an adult in good health.

The chain employs TRBV7-2 and TRBJ1-4; D uncertain. The germline V and J ends were trimmed by 1 base and 3 bases, with 15 bases remaining between them. CDR1 and CDR2 (germline): SGHTA, FQGNSA. The CDR3 is 17 amino acids. CDR3 DNA sequence: TGTGCCAGCAGCTTAGGATCCAGGCTCGCACCTAATGAAAAACTGTTTTTT. Encoded protein: CASSLGSRLAPNEKLFF.

This clone appeared a few times. V usage is TRBV5-5 and J usage is TRBJ1-4; no definite D call. V dropped 0 bases and J dropped 0 bases, with 6 bases sitting between them. Germline V gene data show CDR1 as SGHKS and CDR2 as YYEKEE (reference sequence). The CDR3 sequence is 15 residues long. The CDR3: CASSLAPATNEKLFF. In nucleotides, the CDR3 is TGTGCCAGCAGCTTGGCACCTGCAACTAATGAAAAACTGTTTTTT.

The chain employs TRBV5-5 and TRBJ1-2; 7 bases are a match to TRBD1. This CDR3 contains 14 residues. The germline CDR1 and CDR2 sequences are SGHKS and YYEKEE (reference sequence). The V segment lost 1 base and the J segment 1 base; nucleotides outside the gene matches: 1. The CDR3 sequence is CASSLWDSNYGYTF. The DNA of the CDR3 is TGTGCCAGCAGCTTGTGGGACAGTAACTATGGCTACACCTTC.

This chain joins TRBV7-2 and TRBJ1-2; D gene unclear. Trimming removed 1 base at V and 7 bases at J, with 7 bases between. CDR1 SGHTA and CDR2 FQGNSA come from the germline V gene. CDR3 size: 12 residues. The CDR3 DNA follows: TGTGCCAGCAGCTTAGAATATGGTGGCTACACCTTC. Protein product: CASSLEYGGYTF.

The chain is built from TRBV6-5 and TRBJ1-2; 7 bases line up with TRBD1. There are 14 residues in the CDR3. Germline CDR1 reads MNHEY; CDR2 reads SVGAGI. J lost 4 bases, V lost 10 bases, and 12 bases had no gene match. CDR3 DNA: TGTGCCACGATAGACAGGGTAGTCTCCTATGGCTACACCTTC. Translated: CATIDRVVSYGYTF.

J is TRBJ2-5 and V is TRBV2; D is perhaps TRBD1 (6 bases). V was trimmed by 5 bases and J by 9 bases, leaving 19 bases between them. The CDR3 is 14 residues long. Germline V CDR1 and CDR2: SNHLY, FYNNEI. The chain's CDR3 is CASSKSERGGSQYF. The CDR3 DNA reads as TGTGCCAGCAGTAAATCTGAGAGAGGGGGTTCCCAGTACTTC.

V and J are TRBV19 and TRBJ1-1; unclear D gene. The CDR3 runs 16 residues. Germline V gene sequence: CDR1 LNHDA, CDR2 SQIVND (reference sequence). The V gene lost 6 bases and the J gene lost 0 bases, with 17 bases spanning the gap. The CDR3 nucleotides are TGTGCCAGTAGCCTGTCCGCCGGCCGGATGAACACTGAAGCTTTCTTT. Its translation is CASSLSAGRMNTEAFF. Variable domain in full (rest from reference TRBV19 and TRBJ1-1): DGGITQSPKYLFRKEGQNVTLSCEQNLNHDAMYWYRQDPGQGLRLIYYSQIVNDFQKGDIAEGYSVSREKKESFPLTVTSAQKNPTAFYLCASSLSAGRMNTEAFFGQGTRLTVV.

The rearrangement joins TRBV7-9 to TRBJ1-2; unclear D gene. CDR1 SEHNR and CDR2 FQNEAQ come from the germline V gene (reference sequence). Trimming removed 2 bases at V and 3 bases at J, with 7 bases between. The CDR3 sequence is 13 residues long. CDR3 sequence reads: CASSLLQDYGYTF. The CDR3 DNA reads TGTGCCAGCAGCTTATTGCAGGACTATGGCTACACCTTC.

The V call is TRBV7-9, the J call TRBJ1-1; no clear D. Germline V gene lookup returns CDR1 SEHNR and CDR2 FQNEAQ (reference sequence). The CDR3 covers 12 residues. V shed 0 bases and J shed 5 bases, with 4 bases lying between them. Here the CDR3 reads CASSLAGTEAFF. CDR3 bases: TGTGCCAGCAGCTTAGCAGGGACTGAAGCTTTCTTT.

V and J are TRBV7-8 and TRBJ2-2; 9 bases are a match to TRBD1. J lost 11 bases, V lost 4 bases, and 8 bases had no gene match. The germline CDR1 and CDR2 sequences are SGHVS and FQNEAQ. The CDR3 covers 14 residues. The DNA for the CDR3 is TGTGCCAGCAGCTACCGACAGGGGGGGCTCGAGCTGTTTTTT. Amino acid sequence: CASSYRQGGLELFF.